These 8 T cell receptor beta chains were sequenced from one sample in a study of T cells in Graves' hyperthyroidism and ophthalmopathy. Amplified TCR beta CDR3 regions derived from RNA transcripts. HTBI primers were employed in a first-round RT-PCR of the TCR CDR3. TCRdb fed the multiplex PCR reads into MiXCR, producing one record per CDR3 protein. This table holds about 590,000 distinct CDR3 sequences, approximately 14% found once. The sequenced material came from blood. The receptors here all came from a woman aged 30 to 39 with Graves' hyperthyroidism.

Points on this clonotype: One base away lies a much larger clone, so this may be a sequencing read error. V usage is TRBV3-1 and J usage is TRBJ1-6, with D unclear. Per germline, CDR1 LGHDT and CDR2 YNNKEL (reference sequence). There are 14 residues in the CDR3. The germline V and J ends were trimmed by 3 bases and 6 bases, with 9 bases remaining between them. The CDR3 sequence is CASSHNQSNSPLHF. The CDR3 DNA reads TGTGCCAGCAGCCATAACCAGAGTAATTCACCCCTCCACTTT. The entire variable domain, with the rest obtained from reference TRBV3-1 and TRBJ1-6, is as follows: DTAVSQTPKYLVTQMGNDKSIKCEQNLGHDTMYWYKQDSKKFLKIMFSYNNKELIINETVPNRFSPKSPDKAHLNLHINSLELGDSAVYFCASSHNQSNSPLHFGNGTRLTVT.

This clonotype was observed a few times. J is TRBJ1-1 and V is TRBV5-4; D unclear. The germline V gene has CDR1 SGHNT and CDR2 YYREEE (reference sequence). CDR3 length: 16 amino acids. With 3 bases removed from V and 3 bases from J, the gap between germline ends came to 18 bases. The CDR3 nucleotides read TGTGCCAGCAGCTCCTACCCGGACCGGGTGGACACTGAAGCTTTCTTT. Translation gives CASSSYPDRVDTEAFF. The complete variable domain, with remaining parts taken from reference TRBV5-4 and TRBJ1-1, reads ETGVTQSPTHLIKTRGQQVTLRCSSQSGHNTVSWYQQALGQGPQFIFQYYREEENGRGNFPPRFSGLQFPNYSSELNVNALELDDSALYLCASSSYPDRVDTEAFFGQGTRLTVV.

This clonotype was detected ten times or more. An end of the junction differs from the germline gene, which may be a read error. The gene calls are TRBV4-3 and TRBJ2-7; 12 nucleotides align to TRBD2. The CDR3 is 15 residues long. Germline CDR1 reads LGHNA; CDR2 reads YSLEER. CDR3 residues: CASSQGLAGSYEQYF. In DNA, the CDR3 is TGTGCCAGCAGCCAAGGACTAGCGGGGAGCTACGAGCAGTACTTC.

This clonotype turned up a few times. The J gene is TRBJ2-1, the V gene TRBV20-1, with D uncertain. The germline V and J ends were trimmed by 6 bases and 0 bases, with 18 bases remaining between them. The CDR3 totals 16 residues. Germline V gene sequence: CDR1 DFQATT, CDR2 SNEGSKA (reference sequence). CDR3 sequence reads: CSARLYSSGSYNEQFF. As DNA, the CDR3 is TGCAGTGCGAGATTATACTCGTCTGGCTCCTACAATGAGCAGTTCTTC.

This clonotype was found a few times. This chain uses TRBV7-8 with TRBJ2-7; weak D call: TRBD1 (6 bases). V was cut by 1 base and J by 3 bases, with 10 bases left in between. CDR3 length equals 14 residues. Germline-derived CDR1 and CDR2 are SGHVS and FQNEAQ. CDR3 sequence (DNA): TGTGCCAGCAGCTTAGGGGACACTTACTACGAGCAGTACTTC. It encodes CASSLGDTYYEQYF.

This clonotype was counted between two and nine times. The chain links TRBV20-1 to TRBJ1-5; 7 nucleotides match TRBD1. The CDR3 length is 14 residues. In germline, CDR1 is DFQATT, CDR2 SNEGSKA (reference sequence). After removal of 0 bases from V and 4 bases from J, the junction contained 3 bases not matched to a gene. This CDR3 is CSAREQGLNQPQHF. CDR3 bases: TGCAGTGCTAGAGAACAGGGGTTAAATCAGCCCCAGCATTTT.

This clonotype was observed a few times. The chain joins TRBV14 to TRBJ2-6, with D possibly being TRBD2 (5 bases). V was cut by 0 bases and J by 4 bases, with 10 bases left in between. In germline, CDR1 is SGHDN, CDR2 FVKESK. The CDR3 extends over 16 amino acids. The CDR3 DNA follows: TGTGCCAGCAGCCAAGATGGGAGTGCCGGGGCCAACGTCCTGACTTTC. It specifies CASSQDGSAGANVLTF.

The gene calls are TRBV20-1 and TRBJ2-7; TRBD2 agrees at 9 bases. The CDR3 loop spans 15 amino acids. Germline V gene sequence: CDR1 DFQATT, CDR2 SNEGSKA (reference sequence). V gave up 0 bases and J gave up 5 bases; unmatched junction bases: 8. The chain's CDR3 is CSARDPLAGRNEQYF. CDR3 DNA: TGCAGTGCTAGAGATCCCCTAGCGGGGAGGAACGAGCAGTACTTC.